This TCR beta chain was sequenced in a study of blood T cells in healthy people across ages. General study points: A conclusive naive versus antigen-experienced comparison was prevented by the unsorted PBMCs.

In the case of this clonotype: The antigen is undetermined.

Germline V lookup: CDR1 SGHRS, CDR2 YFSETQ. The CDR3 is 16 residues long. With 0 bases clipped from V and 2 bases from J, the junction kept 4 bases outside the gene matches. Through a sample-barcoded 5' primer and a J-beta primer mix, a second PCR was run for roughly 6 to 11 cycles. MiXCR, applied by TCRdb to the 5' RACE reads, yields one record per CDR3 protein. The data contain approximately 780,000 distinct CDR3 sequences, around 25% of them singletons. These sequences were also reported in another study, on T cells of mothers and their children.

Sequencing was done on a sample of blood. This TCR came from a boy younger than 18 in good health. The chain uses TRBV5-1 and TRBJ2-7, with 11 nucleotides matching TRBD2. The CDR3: CASSLDGTSGTYEQYF. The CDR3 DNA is TGCGCCAGCAGCTTGGATGGGACTAGCGGAACCTACGAGCAGTACTTC.